These 31 T cell receptor beta chains were sequenced from one sample in a study of cytomegalovirus exposure and HLA in healthy donors. Vbeta (60) and Jbeta (13) primers were used in the PCR. Assay: immunoSEQ multiplex PCR; the TCRdb copy retains only in-frame clones and omits some. The repertoire includes about 60,000 clones, around two thirds of them detected once, and around 19% sits in the top ten. The sample comprised PBMCs. The receptors here all came from a woman aged 60-70 years in good health and CMV-seropositive.

The chain has TRBV5-1 and TRBJ1-2; no definite D call. V shed 3 bases and J shed 6 bases, with 12 bases lying between them. The CDR3 spans 13 residues. CDR1 and CDR2 (germline): SGHRS, YFSETQ. CDR3: CASSSEGGHGYTF. For the CDR3, the DNA is TGCGCCAGCAGCTCGGAGGGCGGCCATGGCTACACCTTC.

The CDR3, as DNA: TGTGCCAGCAGTGTTCTAGCGGACCAAGAGACCCAGTACTTC. Protein sequence: CASSVLADQETQYF. This rearrangement joins TRBV6-1 to TRBJ2-5, with TRBD2 matching over 7 bases. This CDR3 is built from 14 residues. The trim removed 4 bases at V and 0 bases at J, leaving 2 bases unmatched. Germline CDR1 and CDR2: MNHNS and SASEGT.

The chain links TRBV4-2 to TRBJ1-1, with D tentatively TRBD1 (5 bases). Germline CDR1 is LGHNA and CDR2 is YNFKEQ. Trimming removed 2 bases from V and 4 bases from J, with 11 bases in between. The CDR3 loop spans 14 amino acids. This chain's CDR3 is CASSQRGEGTEAFF. The CDR3 nucleotides are TGTGCCAGCAGCCAACGAGGGGAGGGCACTGAAGCTTTCTTT.

The chain carries TRBV27 and TRBJ1-5; D gene unclear. The V end lost 2 bases, the J end lost 0 bases, and 11 bases lay between the germline ends. This CDR3 has 16 residues. CDR1 is MNHEY, CDR2 SMNVEV, per germline (reference sequence). The CDR3 bases are TGTGCCAGCAGTTTAGAGTTGGCGGATAGCAATCAGCCCCAGCATTTT. This encodes CASSLELADSNQPQHF.

Notes on this clone: Other DNA sequences in the sample encode the same CDR3. The chain's CDR3 is CASSPRGGASDTQYF. The CDR3 DNA sequence: TGTGCCAGCAGCCCGAGAGGGGGGGCATCCGATACGCAGTATTTT. The chain carries TRBV4-2 and TRBJ2-3, with TRBD2 as a possible D gene (7 bases). The CDR3 runs 15 residues. CDR1 is LGHNA and CDR2 is YNFKEQ in the germline V gene. The V and J ends lost 4 bases and 6 bases respectively, with 17 bases between them.

This clone was observed once. The rearrangement links TRBV9 to TRBJ2-7; weak D call: TRBD1 (6 bases). V was pared by 3 bases and J by 0 bases, with 13 bases between. Germline loops: CDR1 SGDLS, CDR2 YYNGEE. The CDR3 length is 15 residues. CDR3 sequence: CASSAGTRLSYEQYF. DNA of the CDR3: TGTGCCAGCAGCGCCGGGACAAGGCTCTCCTACGAGCAGTACTTC. Drawing the rest from reference TRBV9 and TRBJ2-7, the complete variable domain is DSGVTQTPKHLITATGQRVTLRCSPRSGDLSVYWYQQSLDQGLQFLIQYYNGEERAKGNILERFSAQQFPDLHSELNLSSLELGDSALYFCASSAGTRLSYEQYFGPGTRLTVT.

Of note for this clone: Within the sample, other DNA sequences also encode this same CDR3. The V gene is TRBV4-1, the J gene TRBJ2-7; maybe TRBD1 (6 bases). V was shortened by 0 bases and J by 0 bases, with 9 bases between the two germline ends. This CDR3 contains 15 residues. Germline lookup yields CDR1 MGHRA and CDR2 YSYEKL. As DNA, the CDR3 is TGCGCCAGCAGCCAAGAAGGGACAAGCTCCTACGAGCAGTACTTC. It encodes CASSQEGTSSYEQYF.

This clone has a handful of counts. The chain employs TRBV5-4 and TRBJ2-7; the match to TRBD1 covers 8 bases. V was clipped by 4 bases and J by 3 bases; unmatched bases: 3. Looked up from germline, CDR1 is SGHNT and CDR2 is YYREEE (reference sequence). CDR3 length equals 13 residues. The CDR3 spells CASSAQGDYEQYF. The DNA for the CDR3 is TGTGCCAGCAGCGCACAGGGGGACTACGAGCAGTACTTC.

This clone appeared a few times. CDR3 loop: CASRTRQSVHGYTF. The CDR3 DNA is TGTGCCAGCAGAACCAGACAGTCTGTGCATGGCTACACCTTC. The chain couples TRBV6-5 to TRBJ1-2, with TRBD1 as a possible D gene (5 bases). V gave up 6 bases and J gave up 6 bases, with 17 bases separating them. Germline CDR1 MNHEY, CDR2 SVGAGI. This CDR3 spans 14 amino acids.

A few counts support this clone. This chain joins TRBV4-2 and TRBJ2-3; 10 bases map to TRBD2. The CDR3 length is 16 residues. Germline CDR1 reads LGHNA; CDR2 reads YNFKEQ. J lost 4 bases, V lost 0 bases, and 4 bases had no gene match. The CDR3, as DNA: TGTGCCAGCAGCCAAGAGCCTAGCGGGGGTGCAGATACGCAGTATTTT. It encodes CASSQEPSGGADTQYF.

The V and J genes are TRBV30 and TRBJ2-1; D gene uncertain. Germline CDR1 reads GTSNPN; CDR2 reads SVGIG (reference sequence). V gave up 1 base and J gave up 5 bases, with 6 bases separating them. This CDR3 has 12 residues. CDR3 loop: CAWSDYDNEQFF. CDR3 sequence (DNA): TGTGCCTGGAGTGACTACGACAATGAGCAGTTCTTC.

V is TRBV7-9 and J is TRBJ2-3; possibly TRBD2 for D (5 bases). Trimming removed 2 bases from V and 0 bases from J, with 9 bases in between. Germline assignment: CDR1 SEHNR and CDR2 FQNEAQ (reference sequence). The CDR3 is 15 amino acids. CDR3 sequence: CASSLTRTSTDTQYF. DNA for the CDR3: TGTGCCAGCAGCTTAACTAGAACTAGCACAGATACGCAGTATTTT.

This clone appeared once. V usage is TRBV30 and J usage is TRBJ1-2, with 7 bases identical to TRBD1. The CDR3 is made up of 13 amino acids. Trimming removed 4 bases from V and 4 bases from J; junction bases left unmatched: 6. Per the germline V gene, CDR1 is GTSNPN and CDR2 is SVGIG (reference sequence). CDR3 sequence (DNA): TGTGCCTGGACCCACCGGGACAGCTATGGCTACACCTTC. Protein: CAWTHRDSYGYTF.

The CDR3 loop reads CASSLGHNNEQFF. The CDR3, as DNA: TGTGCCAGCAGCTTAGGACACAACAATGAGCAGTTCTTC. This rearrangement joins TRBV11-2 to TRBJ2-1; D is undetermined. The CDR3 runs to 13 residues. V lost 1 base, J lost 5 bases, and 6 bases lay in between. Germline V gene data show CDR1 as SGHAT and CDR2 as FQNNGV. Full variable domain (rest looked up from reference TRBV11-2 and TRBJ2-1): EAGVAQSPRYKIIEKRQSVAFWCNPISGHATLYWYQQILGQGPKLLIQFQNNGVVDDSQLPKDRFSAERLKGVDSTLKIQPAKLEDSAVYLCASSLGHNNEQFFGPGTRLTVL.

The chain carries TRBV9 and TRBJ2-3, with 13 positions matching TRBD2. Germline loops: CDR1 SGDLS, CDR2 YYNGEE. V shed 0 bases, J shed 3 bases, and the junction held 7 bases outside the gene matches. The CDR3 covers 18 residues. The CDR3 loop is CASSVAATSGGRTDTQYF. The CDR3 region has the DNA TGTGCCAGCAGCGTAGCCGCGACTAGCGGGGGGCGTACAGATACGCAGTATTTT.

The chain combines TRBV7-2 with TRBJ1-2, with D maybe TRBD1 (5 bases). Trimming took 1 base from V and 0 from J, leaving 9 bases between them. CDR1 and CDR2 from the germline V gene are SGHTA and FQGNSA. The CDR3 is 15 amino acids. CDR3: CASSLGPGSNYGYTF. The CDR3 DNA is TGTGCCAGCAGCTTAGGTCCAGGGTCTAACTATGGCTACACCTTC.

This clone turned up a few times. The chain recombines TRBV7-2 with TRBJ1-2; D unclear. Per germline, CDR1 SGHTA and CDR2 FQGNSA. Trimming took off 1 base at V and 4 bases at J, with 7 bases between the two ends. The CDR3 runs to 13 residues. The CDR3 protein is CASSLEGGYGYTF. CDR3 coding DNA: TGTGCCAGCAGCTTAGAAGGAGGCTATGGCTACACCTTC.

This clone was seen just once. This chain uses TRBV7-2 with TRBJ2-7; TRBD1 agrees at 7 bases. V shed 4 bases, J shed 2 bases, and the junction held 8 bases outside the gene matches. This CDR3 spans 15 amino acids. Germline CDR1 is SGHTA and CDR2 is FQGNSA. The CDR3 DNA is TGTGCCAGCAGCTCGAGACAGGGTGGAACCTACGAGCAGTACTTC. It specifies CASSSRQGGTYEQYF.

This clone was counted between two and nine times. J is TRBJ2-2 and V is TRBV18; unclear D gene. The V gene's germline CDR1 is KGHSH and CDR2 LQKENI. The length of the CDR3 is 15 residues. Trimming removed 0 bases at V and 4 bases at J, with 9 bases between. The CDR3 sequence: CASSPPSGRTGELFF. For the CDR3, the DNA is TGTGCCAGCTCACCACCGTCGGGTCGCACCGGGGAGCTGTTTTTT.

This clone was seen once. The chain uses TRBV9 and TRBJ2-1; 7 bases align to TRBD2. After removal of 0 bases from V and 4 bases from J, the junction contained 4 bases not matched to a gene. CDR3 length: 15 residues. Germline-derived CDR1 and CDR2 are SGDLS and YYNGEE. CDR3 coding DNA: TGTGCCAGCAGCGTAGGTGGGGGGGGGTACAATGAGCAGTTCTTC. This codes for CASSVGGGGYNEQFF. Variable domain in full (rest from reference TRBV9 and TRBJ2-1): DSGVTQTPKHLITATGQRVTLRCSPRSGDLSVYWYQQSLDQGLQFLIQYYNGEERAKGNILERFSAQQFPDLHSELNLSSLELGDSALYFCASSVGGGGYNEQFFGPGTRLTVL.

This clone has only one observation. This sequence joins TRBV19 and TRBJ2-2; 7 bases map to TRBD1. The junction had 9 bases not matched to a gene; V was cut back by 3 bases and J by 5 bases. This CDR3 comprises 16 residues. CDR1 and CDR2 from the germline V gene are LNHDA and SQIVND (reference sequence). CDR3 DNA: TGTGCCAGTAGTATGTTCGGCAGGGGGTCAACCGGGGAGCTGTTTTTT. Translating gives CASSMFGRGSTGELFF.

V is TRBV7-8 and J is TRBJ2-5, with a possible D match to TRBD2 (5 bases). The germline CDR1 and CDR2 sequences are SGHVS and FQNEAQ. The CDR3 covers 13 residues. V lost 6 bases to trimming and J lost 1 base, with 9 bases between them. CDR3 bases: TGTGCCAGCAGATCCGGGATCCAAGAGACCCAGTACTTC. Its protein product is CASRSGIQETQYF.

This clone was detected a few times. The chain employs TRBV11-2 and TRBJ2-7; 12 bases agree with TRBD2. V lost 1 base to trimming and J lost 9 bases; unmatched junction nucleotides: 4. The CDR3 has 14 amino acids. Germline CDR1 SGHAT, CDR2 FQNNGV. In DNA, the CDR3 is TGTGCCAGCAGCTTAGGACTAGCGGGGGCTGGGCAGTACTTC. Encoded protein: CASSLGLAGAGQYF.

The V and J genes are TRBV7-2 and TRBJ1-3; 10 positions agree with TRBD1. Losses at the gene ends were 5 bases for V and 0 bases for J; bases not matched to a gene: 7. The CDR3 has 17 residues. Germline loops: CDR1 SGHTA, CDR2 FQGNSA. The CDR3 is CASSERQGALSGNTIYF. The CDR3 coding sequence is TGTGCCAGCAGCGAACGACAGGGGGCCCTCTCTGGAAACACCATATATTTT.

This clone appeared a few times. This sequence joins TRBV6-6 and TRBJ1-3; possibly TRBD1 for D (5 bases). This CDR3 has 15 residues. Trimming took 8 bases from V and 8 from J, leaving 22 bases between them. The germline V gene encodes CDR1 MNHNY and CDR2 SVGAGI (reference sequence). The CDR3 is CASQQGLGPSYTIYF. DNA of the CDR3: TGTGCCAGCCAGCAGGGACTCGGCCCATCGTACACCATATATTTT.

The gene calls are TRBV19 and TRBJ2-6; 9 positions agree with TRBD1. CDR3 length: 19 residues. Germline trimming cut 7 bases from V and 1 base from J; bases unmatched to any gene: 14. Per the germline V gene, CDR1 is LNHDA and CDR2 is SQIVND (reference sequence). The CDR3 DNA is TGTGCCAGTAACCCGAGGGGCGGGACAGGGAATTCTGGGGCCAACGTCCTGACTTTC. It translates to CASNPRGGTGNSGANVLTF.

The rearrangement joins TRBV7-9 to TRBJ2-3; a weak D match, TRBD2 (6 bases). This CDR3 is 15 amino acids long. Trimming took off 5 bases at V and 1 base at J, with 13 bases between the two ends. Germline V gene sequence: CDR1 SEHNR, CDR2 FQNEAQ (reference sequence). The CDR3 protein is CASSPGTLGTDTQYF. For the CDR3, the DNA is TGTGCCAGCAGCCCAGGGACTTTAGGCACAGATACGCAGTATTTT.

The chain recombines TRBV5-1 with TRBJ2-1; tentative D call: TRBD1 (5 bases). The CDR3 contains 15 residues. The V gene's germline CDR1 is SGHRS and CDR2 YFSETQ. Trimming removed 0 bases at V and 1 base at J, with 8 bases between. The DNA for the CDR3 is TGCGCCAGCAGCTTGGAAGGGGATTCCTACAATGAGCAGTTCTTC. This gives the protein CASSLEGDSYNEQFF. Filled out from reference TRBV5-1 and TRBJ2-1, the complete variable domain reads KAGVTQTPRYLIKTRGQQVTLSCSPISGHRSVSWYQQTPGQGLQFLFEYFSETQRNKGNFPGRFSGRQFSNSRSEMNVSTLELGDSALYLCASSLEGDSYNEQFFGPGTRLTVL.

This clone was found a few times. V gene TRBV6-5 combines with J gene TRBJ1-6; D gene ambiguous. Trimming shortened V by 5 bases and J by 6 bases, and 8 bases separated the two germline ends. CDR1 MNHEY and CDR2 SVGAGI come from the germline V gene. CDR3 size: 13 residues. The CDR3 bases are TGTGCCAGCAGTGAGCTACTTAATTCACCCCTCCACTTT. Translated: CASSELLNSPLHF.

This clone has only a few counts. This chain links TRBV4-1 with TRBJ2-7, with D maybe TRBD2 (6 bases). Germline V lookup: CDR1 MGHRA, CDR2 YSYEKL. CDR3 size: 13 residues. Trimming stripped 5 bases from V and 6 bases from J, with 14 bases between. The CDR3: CASSLGTGGEQYF. The DNA for the CDR3 is TGCGCCAGCAGCTTAGGGACTGGAGGCGAGCAGTACTTC.

This rearrangement joins TRBV21-1 to TRBJ2-2; TRBD1, the table's D call, was not compared with the DNA. TRBV21-1 is a known pseudogene. The CDR3 runs to 15 residues. The CDR3 nucleotides are TGTGCCAGCAGCACGGGGACAGGGATTACCGGGGAGCTGTTTTTT. It is translated as CASSTGTGITGELFF.